These 15 T cell receptor beta chains originate from one sample sequenced in a study of human T cells and chemical hapten exposure. A single record per CDR3 protein comes from TCRdb applying MiXCR to the RACE reads. This sample yields roughly 380,000 distinct CDR3 sequences, of which roughly 4.8% are seen a single time; around 2% belongs to the top ten. The time point: patch test 1, 2 weeks after DPC sensitization. Treatment reported: therapeutic diphenylcyclopropenone sensitization with weekly scalp DPC. The sample was whole blood, taken in connection with sensitization to the hapten diphenylcyclopropenone (DPC). These TCRs come from a woman aged 45 to 65 with alopecia areata. Some clones in this sample may be carry-over from other donors' samples.

J is TRBJ1-2 and V is TRBV19; D perhaps matches TRBD1 (5 bases). Trimming shortened V by 3 bases and J by 8 bases, and 19 bases separated the two germline ends. Germline CDR1 reads LNHDA; CDR2 reads SQIVND (reference sequence). The CDR3 runs to 15 residues. CDR3 amino acids: CASSMEGVRTRGYTF. CDR3 coding DNA: TGTGCCAGTAGTATGGAAGGGGTACGAACTCGGGGCTACACCTTC.

This clonotype was seen at least ten times. This chain joins TRBV10-1 and TRBJ2-3; 9 bases line up with TRBD2. Germline assignment: CDR1 WNHNN and CDR2 SYGVQD (reference sequence). V lost 10 bases and J lost 1; bases outside the gene matches: 30. This CDR3 has 22 amino acids. CDR3 region: CAKGGGVPMGLAAPIGTDTQYF. In nucleotides, the CDR3 is TGCGCCAAGGGGGGGGGCGTTCCTATGGGACTAGCCGCGCCGATCGGCACAGATACGCAGTATTTT.

There are a few counts of this clonotype. The rearrangement links TRBV7-2 to TRBJ1-1, with unresolved D. The CDR3 extends over 13 amino acids. Per germline, CDR1 SGHTA and CDR2 FQGNSA. Trimming shortened V by 4 bases and J by 2 bases, and 8 bases separated the two germline ends. As DNA, the CDR3 is TGTGCCAGCAGCTCAAGAACTAACACTGAAGCTTTCTTT. Its protein product is CASSSRTNTEAFF.

The rearrangement joins TRBV13 to TRBJ1-5, with 7 bases aligning to TRBD1. V was clipped by 5 bases and J by 7 bases; unmatched bases: 11. This CDR3 has 15 amino acids. Looked up from germline, CDR1 is PRHDT and CDR2 is FYEKMQ (reference sequence). The CDR3 nucleotides are TGTGCCAGCAGCCGCGGGACAGTTGCAGGCCAGCCCCAGCATTTT. Translating it yields CASSRGTVAGQPQHF.

This clonotype was recorded at least ten times. This chain connects TRBV20-1 to TRBJ2-7; D call uncertain. The CDR3 has 10 residues. Per germline, CDR1 DFQATT and CDR2 SNEGSKA (reference sequence). Trimming left V 6 bases short and J 6 bases short, with 9 bases between. CDR3 DNA: TGCAGTGCCACTGACGGCGAGCAGTACTTC. Protein sequence: CSATDGEQYF.

The sample holds many counts of this clonotype. This chain connects TRBV6-6 to TRBJ1-1, with TRBD1 as a possible D gene (5 bases). Trimming shortened V by 6 bases and J by 4 bases, and 9 bases separated the two germline ends. This CDR3 has 12 amino acids. From germline, CDR1 is MNHNY and CDR2 SVGAGI (reference sequence). The CDR3 DNA reads TGTGCCAGCAGCTCCGGGGGCACTGAAGCTTTCTTT. This gives the protein CASSSGGTEAFF.

This clonotype was observed a handful of times. V usage is TRBV6-6 and J usage is TRBJ1-2, with 7 bases that match TRBD1. Germline V lookup: CDR1 MNHNY, CDR2 SVGAGI (reference sequence). The CDR3 covers 16 residues. The V segment lost 6 bases and the J segment 4 bases; nucleotides outside the gene matches: 14. CDR3 coding DNA: TGTGCCAGCAGGGACCGGGGGGCAGGGGGAACCTATGGCTACACCTTC. Protein: CASRDRGAGGTYGYTF.

This clonotype was observed many times. The rearrangement joins TRBV7-2 to TRBJ2-7; D gene uncertain. In germline, CDR1 is SGHTA, CDR2 FQGNSA. The CDR3 runs 17 residues. Trimming removed 3 bases from V and 0 bases from J, with 18 bases in between. The CDR3 is CASSFGPSARSSYEQYF. CDR3 in DNA: TGTGCCAGCAGCTTCGGGCCCTCGGCGCGCAGCTCCTACGAGCAGTACTTC.

This clonotype was seen ten or more times. The chain couples TRBV10-3 to TRBJ2-2; a possible D gene is TRBD1 (5 bases). V gave up 8 bases and J gave up 1 base, with 5 bases separating them. This CDR3 region has 12 residues. The V gene's germline CDR1 is ENHRY and CDR2 SYGVKD. The CDR3 region is CAIGQNTGELFF. CDR3 DNA: TGTGCCATCGGACAGAACACCGGGGAGCTGTTTTTT.

This clonotype was counted at least ten times. The chain is built from TRBV29-1 and TRBJ1-1; D is unclear. Germline V lookup: CDR1 SQVTM, CDR2 ANQGSEA. Trimming stripped 6 bases from V and 3 bases from J, with 8 bases between. This CDR3 comprises 11 residues. The CDR3 bases are TGCAGCGTGGGGAGGGACACTGAAGCTTTCTTT. It yields the protein CSVGRDTEAFF.

This clonotype was seen repeatedly, ten times or more. The chain is built from TRBV29-1 and TRBJ2-1; 11 positions agree with TRBD2. The CDR3 spans 14 residues. V shed 5 bases, J shed 5 bases, and the junction held 5 bases outside the gene matches. CDR1 and CDR2 from the germline V gene are SQVTM and ANQGSEA. The CDR3 DNA reads TGCAGCGTTCCCGGGACTAGCGGTGACAATGAGCAGTTCTTC. Amino acid sequence: CSVPGTSGDNEQFF.

This clonotype was seen repeatedly, ten times or more. The J gene is TRBJ2-2, the V gene TRBV10-1, with D unresolved. This CDR3 comprises 14 residues. The V gene lost 6 bases and the J gene lost 0 bases, with 8 bases spanning the gap. Germline CDR1 is WNHNN and CDR2 is SYGVQD (reference sequence). CDR3 protein: CASRPYANTGELFF. CDR3 nucleotides: TGCGCCAGCAGACCCTACGCGAACACCGGGGAGCTGTTTTTT.

This chain links TRBV9 with TRBJ2-6, with D perhaps given as TRBD1 or TRBD2 (5 bases each). The V and J ends lost 3 bases and 3 bases respectively, with 19 bases between them. CDR1 and CDR2 from the germline V gene are SGDLS and YYNGEE. There are 18 residues in the CDR3. The CDR3 region has the DNA TGTGCCAGCAGCGGCGCCGGGACGGCCGAAGGTGGGGCCAACGTCCTGACTTTC. This sequence encodes CASSGAGTAEGGANVLTF. The variable domain in full, with the rest retrieved from reference TRBV9 and TRBJ2-6, is DSGVTQTPKHLITATGQRVTLRCSPRSGDLSVYWYQQSLDQGLQFLIQYYNGEERAKGNILERFSAQQFPDLHSELNLSSLELGDSALYFCASSGAGTAEGGANVLTFGAGSRLTVL.

The V and J genes are TRBV28 and TRBJ2-6, with D perhaps TRBD1 (6 bases). Germline V gene data show CDR1 as MDHEN and CDR2 as SYDVKM. Trimming removed 7 bases at V and 2 bases at J, with 18 bases between. CDR3 size: 17 residues. Here the CDR3 reads CASMEAGVSPGANVLTF. In DNA, the CDR3 is TGTGCCAGCATGGAGGCAGGGGTTTCACCTGGGGCCAACGTCCTGACTTTC.

This clonotype was counted many times. The rearrangement uses TRBV7-9 and TRBJ2-6; TRBD1 is a possible D gene (5 bases). CDR1 and CDR2 from the germline V gene are SEHNR and FQNEAQ (reference sequence). The CDR3 has 17 amino acids. The V gene lost 2 bases and the J gene lost 4 bases, with 15 bases spanning the gap. The CDR3 reads CASSLMGTGTGANVLTF. Here the CDR3 DNA reads TGTGCCAGCAGCTTAATGGGTACAGGAACCGGGGCCAACGTCCTGACTTTC.